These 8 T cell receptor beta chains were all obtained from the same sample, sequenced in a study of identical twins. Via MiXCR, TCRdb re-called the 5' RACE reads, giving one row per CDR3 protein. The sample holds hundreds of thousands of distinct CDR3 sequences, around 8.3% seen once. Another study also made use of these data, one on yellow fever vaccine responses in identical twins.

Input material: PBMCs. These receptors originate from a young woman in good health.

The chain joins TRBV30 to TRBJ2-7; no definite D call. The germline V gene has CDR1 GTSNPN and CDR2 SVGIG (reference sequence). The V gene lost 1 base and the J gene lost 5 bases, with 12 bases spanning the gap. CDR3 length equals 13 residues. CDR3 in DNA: TGTGCCTGGAGTGAGTGGAATCGCGACGAGCAGTACTTC. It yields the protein CAWSEWNRDEQYF.

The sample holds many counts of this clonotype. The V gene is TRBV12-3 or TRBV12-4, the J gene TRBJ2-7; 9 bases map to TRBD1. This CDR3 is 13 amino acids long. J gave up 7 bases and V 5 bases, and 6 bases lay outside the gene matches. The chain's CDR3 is CASSNSGTGEQYF. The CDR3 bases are TGTGCCAGCAGTAATTCCGGGACAGGGGAGCAGTACTTC.

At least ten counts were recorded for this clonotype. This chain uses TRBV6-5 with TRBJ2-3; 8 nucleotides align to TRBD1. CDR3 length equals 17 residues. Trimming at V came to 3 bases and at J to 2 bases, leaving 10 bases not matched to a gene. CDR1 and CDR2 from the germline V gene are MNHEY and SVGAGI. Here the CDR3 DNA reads TGTGCCAGCAGTTATTCTACCGGGACAGGATCCACAGATACGCAGTATTTT. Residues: CASSYSTGTGSTDTQYF.

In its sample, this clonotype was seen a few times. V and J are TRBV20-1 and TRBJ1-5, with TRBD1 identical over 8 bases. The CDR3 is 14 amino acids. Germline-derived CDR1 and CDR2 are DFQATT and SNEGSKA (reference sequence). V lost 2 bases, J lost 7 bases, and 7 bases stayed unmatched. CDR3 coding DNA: TGCAGTGCTAGATTACCCAGGGGGCAACAGCCCCAGCATTTT. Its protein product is CSARLPRGQQPQHF.

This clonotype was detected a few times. The CDR3 region has the DNA TGTGCCAGCAGCGGACAGGTTGGGGGCACTGAAGCTTTCTTT. Residues: CASSGQVGGTEAFF. The chain links TRBV9 to TRBJ1-1; TRBD1 might be the D (6 bases). The V gene lost 3 bases and the J gene lost 4 bases, with 13 bases spanning the gap. CDR1 is SGDLS, CDR2 YYNGEE, per germline. The CDR3 has 14 residues.

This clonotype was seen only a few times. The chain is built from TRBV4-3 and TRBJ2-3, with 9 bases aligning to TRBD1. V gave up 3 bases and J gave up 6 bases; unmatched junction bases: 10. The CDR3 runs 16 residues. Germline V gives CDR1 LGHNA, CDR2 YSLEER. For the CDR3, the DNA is TGCGCCAGCAGCCAGGACAGGGGTGCAAGGGCTGATACGCAGTATTTT. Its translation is CASSQDRGARADTQYF.

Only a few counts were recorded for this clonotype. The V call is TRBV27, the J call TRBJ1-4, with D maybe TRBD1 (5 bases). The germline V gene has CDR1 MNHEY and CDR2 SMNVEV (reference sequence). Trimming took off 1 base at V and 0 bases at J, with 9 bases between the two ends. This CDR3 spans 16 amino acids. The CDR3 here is CASSLWTSPTNEKLFF. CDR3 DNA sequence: TGTGCCAGCAGTTTATGGACAAGCCCAACTAATGAAAAACTGTTTTTT.

CDR3 region: CASSLDGNGYTF. CDR3 in DNA: TGTGCCAGCAGCCTGGACGGCAATGGCTACACCTTC. The rearrangement links TRBV7-6 to TRBJ1-2, with no clear D. This CDR3 comprises 12 residues. V was trimmed by 5 bases and J by 6 bases, leaving 10 bases between them. Germline assignment: CDR1 SGHVS and CDR2 FNYEAQ.